Listed below are T cell receptor beta chains from one sample, sequenced in a study of control samples from healthy donors and cancer patients. TCRdb's copy holds only in-frame clones and misses some; the assay was immunoSEQ multiplex PCR. The sample includes some 410,000 clones, more than 80% of them seen just once. Specimen: PBMCs. The source is a man aged 35 to 55 with head and neck cancer. The CDR3 runs from the conserved cysteine through the conserved F or W. The D gene is left open where the match is weak. For some rows the clone size is stated as once, few or many, or as a class when expanded; others skip it.

DNA: TGTGCCAGCAGCCAGCTGCTGGGCTACGAGCAGTACTTC; CDR3: CASSQLLGYEQYF; size: -; D: -; V: TRBV5-6; J: TRBJ2-7
DNA: TGTGCCCCAAGGTCCTTTCACCACGAGCAGTACTTC; CDR3: CAPRSFHHEQYF; size: -; D: -; V: TRBV6-9; J: TRBJ2-7
DNA: TGTGCCAGTAGCCTACAGGCAGGTAGCAATCAGCCCCAGCATTTT; CDR3: CASSLQAGSNQPQHF; size: -; D: -; V: TRBV19; J: TRBJ1-5
DNA: TGCGCCAGCAGCCTCCTAGGGACAGGGCAAAACGAGCAGTACTTC; CDR3: CASSLLGTGQNEQYF; size: -; D: TRBD1; V: TRBV5-1; J: TRBJ2-7
DNA: TGTGCCAGCAGCCCAGGACTAGCGGGAGATAATGAGCAGTTCTTC; CDR3: CASSPGLAGDNEQFF; size: -; D: TRBD2; V: TRBV4-2; J: TRBJ2-1
DNA: TGTGCCTGGAGCCCAGGGGGACCCATGAACACTGAAGCTTTCTTT; CDR3: CAWSPGGPMNTEAFF; size: -; D: TRBD1; V: TRBV30; J: TRBJ1-1
DNA: TGTGCTAGTGGTCAAGGGACAGCTTCCAGCTCCTACGAGCAGTACTTC; CDR3: CASGQGTASSSYEQYF; size: -; D: TRBD1; V: TRBV12-5; J: TRBJ2-7
DNA: TGTGCCACCAGCAGAGCCCCCCCCGGGACAGGGGCGGAGACCCAGTACTTC; CDR3: CATSRAPPGTGAETQYF; size: -; D: TRBD1; V: TRBV15; J: TRBJ2-5
DNA: TGTGCCAGCACCAAAGTCCCAGACTTCTCGGTTTACGAGCAGTACTTC; CDR3: CASTKVPDFSVYEQYF; size: -; D: -; V: TRBV28; J: TRBJ2-7
DNA: TGTGCCAGCAGCCTTTATGCCGGGACTCTAAATGAGCAGTTCTTC; CDR3: CASSLYAGTLNEQFF; size: -; D: -; V: TRBV2; J: TRBJ2-1
DNA: TGCGCCAGCAGTGAGTCCACCACCGCCAATCAGCCCCAGCATTTT; CDR3: CASSESTTANQPQHF; size: -; D: -; V: TRBV10-2; J: TRBJ1-5
DNA: TGCAGCGTTGGGCAGGGGGGATGGGCTAACTATGGCTACACCTTC; CDR3: CSVGQGGWANYGYTF; size: -; D: TRBD1; V: TRBV29-1; J: TRBJ1-2
DNA: TGTGCCAGCAGTTTGTTAAAGCGGGGGGGCCGCAATGAGCAGTTCTTC; CDR3: CASSLLKRGGRNEQFF; size: once; D: TRBD2; V: TRBV27; J: TRBJ2-1
DNA: TGTGCCAGCAGTCCAACCGGGACAGGGGGCTATGGCTACACCTTC; CDR3: CASSPTGTGGYGYTF; size: -; D: TRBD1; V: TRBV6-5; J: TRBJ1-2
DNA: TGTGCCAGCAATAACAGGGATGGCTACACCTTC; CDR3: CASNNRDGYTF; size: -; D: -; V: TRBV6-5; J: TRBJ1-2
DNA: TGCGCCAGCAGTCCTAGGACAGGGTGTCAGCCCCAGCATTTT; CDR3: CASSPRTGCQPQHF; size: -; D: TRBD1; V: TRBV23-1; J: TRBJ1-5
DNA: TGTGCCAGCAGGTTAGCGGGGGGGCAAGAGCAGTTCTTC; CDR3: CASRLAGGQEQFF; size: -; D: TRBD2; V: TRBV7-2; J: TRBJ2-1
DNA: TGTGCCAGCAGTACCTACAGGGGGGATGGAAACACCATATATTTT; CDR3: CASSTYRGDGNTIYF; size: -; D: TRBD1; V: TRBV6-5; J: TRBJ1-3
DNA: TGTGCCAGTAGTTATTCTCCTTGGACGGACATGAACACTGAAGCTTTCTTT; CDR3: CASSYSPWTDMNTEAFF; size: -; D: -; V: TRBV19; J: TRBJ1-1
DNA: TGTGCCAGCAGCTTAGGTGGGAATCTATACGAGCAGTACTTC; CDR3: CASSLGGNLYEQYF; size: -; D: -; V: TRBV5-6; J: TRBJ2-7
DNA: TGTGCCAGCACCCCGGGGACAAGTGAAGGATATACGCAGTATTTT; CDR3: CASTPGTSEGYTQYF; size: -; D: -; V: TRBV5-5; J: TRBJ2-3
DNA: TGTGCCAGTGGGGGTCGAGCAACTAATGAAAAACTGTTTTTT; CDR3: CASGGRATNEKLFF; size: few; D: -; V: TRBV19; J: TRBJ1-4
DNA: TGTGCCAGCAGTCACCCGGGAGGGGGCGGCTATGGCTACACCTTC; CDR3: CASSHPGGGGYGYTF; size: -; D: TRBD1; V: TRBV3-1/TRBV3-2; J: TRBJ1-2
DNA: TGCGCCAGCAGCCAAGCGCGGGTCGGGGAGCTGTTTTTT; CDR3: CASSQARVGELFF; size: once; D: -; V: TRBV4-1; J: TRBJ2-2
DNA: TGTGCCAGCAGTCGAACCGGGACAGCGAACACCGGGGAGCTGTTTTTT; CDR3: CASSRTGTANTGELFF; size: -; D: TRBD1; V: TRBV7-3; J: TRBJ2-2
DNA: TGTGCCAGCAGCAATCAGCCCCAGCATTTT; CDR3: CASSNQPQHF; size: -; D: -; V: TRBV6-5; J: TRBJ1-5
DNA: TGTGCCAGCAGCCAGACAGGATTTGAAGCTTTCTTT; CDR3: CASSQTGFEAFF; size: once; D: -; V: TRBV6-5; J: TRBJ1-1
DNA: TGTGCCAGCAGCCAAGAAGAAGGTATTTACTTC; CDR3: CASSQEEGIYF; size: -; D: -; V: TRBV3-1/TRBV3-2; J: TRBJ2-7
DNA: TGTGCCAGTAGTACTGGACAGGGAAATTCACCCCTCCACTTT; CDR3: CASSTGQGNSPLHF; size: -; D: TRBD1; V: TRBV19; J: TRBJ1-6
DNA: TGTGCCAGCAGCTTGGCTGACAGTTCCTACGAGCAGTACTTC; CDR3: CASSLADSSYEQYF; size: -; D: -; V: TRBV5-5; J: TRBJ2-7
DNA: TGTGCCAGCAGCCCCAACAGCTCCTACGAGCAGTACTTC; CDR3: CASSPNSSYEQYF; size: -; D: -; V: TRBV13; J: TRBJ2-7
DNA: TGTGCCACCAGTGACCCGGGACAGGCTAATTCACCCCTCCACTTT; CDR3: CATSDPGQANSPLHF; size: -; D: TRBD1; V: TRBV24-1; J: TRBJ1-6
DNA: TGTGCCAGCAACCCCGGGCACGCGAACACCGGGGAGCTGTTTTTT; CDR3: CASNPGHANTGELFF; size: -; D: -; V: TRBV27; J: TRBJ2-2
DNA: TGTGCCAGCGGTGAATCCGGACGTACCTACACCTTC; CDR3: CASGESGRTYTF; size: -; D: -; V: TRBV7-9; J: TRBJ1-2
DNA: TGTGCCTGGAGTGGGGGTTGGGAAGAGAAACTGTTTTTT; CDR3: CAWSGGWEEKLFF; size: -; D: -; V: TRBV30; J: TRBJ1-4
DNA: TGTGCCAGCAGCCCAAACCAACGACTACAGAACACCGGGGAGCTGTTTTTT; CDR3: CASSPNQRLQNTGELFF; size: -; D: -; V: TRBV11-3; J: TRBJ2-2
DNA: TGTGCCAGTAGTACGTCGGGGGTCGGCTACACCTTC; CDR3: CASSTSGVGYTF; size: -; D: -; V: TRBV19; J: TRBJ1-2
DNA: TGTGCCAGCAAGATACAGGGGACGGGTACCGGGGAGCTGTTTTTT; CDR3: CASKIQGTGTGELFF; size: -; D: TRBD1; V: TRBV2; J: TRBJ2-2
DNA: TGTGCCAGCAGCTTATGGGGGATAGTTTATTCACCCCTCCACTTT; CDR3: CASSLWGIVYSPLHF; size: -; D: -; V: TRBV7-9; J: TRBJ1-6
DNA: TGTGCCAGCAGTTTAAGGGAAGGAGACCAGCCCCAGCATTTT; CDR3: CASSLREGDQPQHF; size: -; D: -; V: TRBV28; J: TRBJ1-5
DNA: TGTGCCAGCAGCTTAGAACCGGGAAACGAGCAGTACTTC; CDR3: CASSLEPGNEQYF; size: -; D: -; V: TRBV7-8; J: TRBJ2-7
DNA: TGCGCCAGCAGCCCACAGGGCTACGAGCAGTACTTC; CDR3: CASSPQGYEQYF; size: -; D: -; V: TRBV5-1; J: TRBJ2-7
DNA: TGTGCCAGCAGCTCCTCACAGGGGGGCTACACTGAAGCTTTCTTT; CDR3: CASSSSQGGYTEAFF; size: -; D: TRBD1; V: TRBV5-4; J: TRBJ1-1
DNA: TGTGCCAGCAGCATTCCAAGCACAGATACGCAGTATTTT; CDR3: CASSIPSTDTQYF; size: -; D: -; V: TRBV7-2; J: TRBJ2-3
DNA: TGTGCCAGCAGCCTTACTAGCGGGAGGTGGCATGAGCAGTTCTTC; CDR3: CASSLTSGRWHEQFF; size: once; D: TRBD2; V: TRBV13; J: TRBJ2-1
DNA: TGTGCCAGCAGCTTGGGGGCCCAGTCAGGCACAGATACGCAGTATTTT; CDR3: CASSLGAQSGTDTQYF; size: once; D: -; V: TRBV5-4; J: TRBJ2-3